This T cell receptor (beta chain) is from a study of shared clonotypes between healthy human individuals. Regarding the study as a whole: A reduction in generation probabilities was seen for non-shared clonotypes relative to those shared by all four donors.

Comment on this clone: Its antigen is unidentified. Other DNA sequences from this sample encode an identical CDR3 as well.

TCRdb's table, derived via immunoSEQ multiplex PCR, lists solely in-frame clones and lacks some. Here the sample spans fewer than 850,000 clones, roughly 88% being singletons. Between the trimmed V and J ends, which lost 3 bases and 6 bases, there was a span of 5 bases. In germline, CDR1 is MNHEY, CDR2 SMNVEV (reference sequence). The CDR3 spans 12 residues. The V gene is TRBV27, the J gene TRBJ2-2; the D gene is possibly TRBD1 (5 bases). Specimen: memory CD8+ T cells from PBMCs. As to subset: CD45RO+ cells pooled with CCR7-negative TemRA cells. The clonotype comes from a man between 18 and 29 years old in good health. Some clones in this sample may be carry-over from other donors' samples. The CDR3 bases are TGTGCCAGCAGTTTCAGGGCCGGGGAGCTGTTTTTT. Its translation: CASSFRAGELFF.